The clone carrying this TCR beta chain appeared a single time. No antigen is known for it. The V and J ends lost 4 bases and 12 bases, in that order; junction bases with no gene match: 17. Per the germline V gene, CDR1 is MDHEN and CDR2 is SYDVKM. This CDR3 is 16 amino acids long. The entry originates in a study of Ad26.COV2.S vaccination and SARS-CoV-2 variants. Looking at the study overall: The authors gave Ad26.COV2.S intramuscularly, either once or twice 56 days apart. General study points: Reports say spike-specific CD8+ and CD4+ T cell responses covered substantial breadth after vaccination. Vaccine and placebo recipients had comparable breadth of non-spike TCRs.

As for treatment: some 19 received Ad26.COV2.S at low or high dose, single or two shots; five or six received placebo; per-sample allocation not given. The samples date from day 63 after the first vaccine or placebo injection. An 18-55-year-old adult in Boston served as donor. Assay used: immunoSEQ multiplex PCR; TCRdb lists only in-frame clones, some missing. The table lists 350,000 to 400,000 clones, about 91% of them singletons. This TCR was recovered from a person aged 18-65 years who received the Ad26.COV2.S COVID-19 vaccine or a placebo. The chain joins TRBV28 to TRBJ2-1, with 8 bases aligning to TRBD1. Material: peripheral blood, obtained in a trial of Ad26.COV2.S vaccine versus placebo. CDR3 amino acids: CASSSALDRGGVRQFF. The DNA for the CDR3 is TGTGCCAGCAGTTCCGCCCTCGACAGGGGCGGTGTTCGGCAGTTCTTC.